This note documents a single TCR beta chain sequence. The sample originates from a study of blood T cell repertoires in COVID-19. For the study at large: Samples representing acute and convalescent COVID-19 were sourced from the United States, Italy and Spain. From T cells, B-cell-depleted T cells, or PBMCs came the material, which was cDNA or gDNA.

In the authors' workflow: Using reference gene primer amplification, nucleated cell counts were estimated. Assay used: immunoSEQ multiplex PCR; TCRdb lists only in-frame clones, some missing. Clone size and the V and J calls come from that table; the DNA yielded D and trimming. Of more than 200,000 clones in the sample, around 87% were seen once. Germline V gene lookup returns CDR1 SGDLS and CDR2 YYNGEE. V was clipped by 2 bases and J by 0 bases; unmatched bases: 12. The CDR3 is 20 amino acids. Source material: peripheral blood. The receptor was derived from a woman in her sixties or seventies with COVID-19, enrolled during active disease. The chain is built from TRBV9 and TRBJ1-6; TRBD1 agrees at 9 bases. CDR3 protein: CASSVGQGTGGSSYNSPLHF. The CDR3 nucleotides read TGTGCCAGCAGCGTGGGACAGGGAACCGGGGGCAGCTCCTATAATTCACCCCTCCACTTT.